What follows is one TCR beta chain and its context. Its specificity is unknown. The second PCR ran roughly 6 to 11 cycles with a sample-barcoded 5' primer and J-beta primers. Unique molecular identifiers of 12 random nucleotides labeled each cDNA. TCRdb reprocessed the 5' RACE reads with MiXCR, giving one entry per CDR3 protein. Found here are fewer than 1.5 million distinct CDR3 sequences, approximately 40% of them singletons; the top ten hold 7% to 9.5%. CDR3 length equals 15 residues. Germline CDR1 and CDR2: SEHNR and FQNEAQ (reference sequence). The V and J ends lost 5 bases and 2 bases, in that order; junction bases with no gene match: 5. The data were taken from a study of blood T cells in healthy people across ages. General study results and limits: Roughly linearly, TCR beta diversity per million T cells fell as age increased.

The chain employs TRBV7-9 and TRBJ2-1; 8 positions match TRBD2. The TCR was taken from a woman younger than 30 in good health. Material for sequencing was blood. CDR3 sequence (DNA): TGTGCCAGCAGCACCTTAGCGGGGCCCTACAATGAGCAGTTCTTC. Residues: CASSTLAGPYNEQFF. Based on the CDR3 plus reference TRBV7-9 and TRBJ2-1, the full variable domain is DTGVSQNPRHKITKRGQNVTFRCDPISEHNRLYWYRQTLGQGPEFLTYFQNEAQLEKSRLLSDRFSAERPKGSFSTLEIQRTEQGDSAMYLCASSTLAGPYNEQFFGPGTRLTVL.